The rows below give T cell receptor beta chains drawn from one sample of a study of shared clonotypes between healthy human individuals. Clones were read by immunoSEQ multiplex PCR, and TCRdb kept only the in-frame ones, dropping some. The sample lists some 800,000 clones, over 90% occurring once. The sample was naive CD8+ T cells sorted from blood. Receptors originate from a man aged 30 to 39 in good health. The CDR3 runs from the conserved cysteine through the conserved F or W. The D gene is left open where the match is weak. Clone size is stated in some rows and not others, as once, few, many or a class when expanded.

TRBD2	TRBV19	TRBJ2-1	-	CASRQIDRTSGNYNEQFF	TGTGCCAGTAGACAAATAGACAGGACTAGCGGAAACTACAATGAGCAGTTCTTC
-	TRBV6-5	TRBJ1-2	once	CASSYSSENYGYTF	TGTGCCAGCAGTTACTCGAGTGAAAACTATGGCTACACCTTC
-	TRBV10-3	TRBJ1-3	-	CAISDRSSSGNTIYF	TGTGCCATCAGTGATCGGAGCAGCTCTGGAAACACCATATATTTT
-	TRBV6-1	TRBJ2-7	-	CASSGPDATDHLSYEQYF	TGTGCCAGCAGTGGGCCGGATGCGACGGACCATCTCTCCTACGAGCAGTACTTC
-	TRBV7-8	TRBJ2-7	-	CASSLGAGAHYEQYF	TGTGCCAGCAGCCTGGGGGCAGGAGCCCACTACGAGCAGTACTTC
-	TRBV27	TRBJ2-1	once	CASTGGPYNEQFF	TGTGCCAGCACGGGGGGCCCCTACAATGAGCAGTTCTTC
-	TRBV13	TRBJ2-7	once	CASSTRAAGFYEQYF	TGTGCCAGCAGCACCCGTGCTGCCGGTTTCTACGAGCAGTACTTC
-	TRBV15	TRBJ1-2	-	CATSSRQTNIPNYGYTF	TGTGCCACCAGCAGTAGACAGACTAACATACCTAACTATGGCTACACCTTC
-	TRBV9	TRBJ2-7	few	CASSAVTSHEQYF	TGTGCCAGCAGCGCAGTCACTTCGCACGAGCAGTACTTC
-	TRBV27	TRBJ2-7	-	CASRLPGRGGEQYF	TGTGCCAGCCGCCTCCCGGGACGAGGGGGCGAGCAGTACTTC